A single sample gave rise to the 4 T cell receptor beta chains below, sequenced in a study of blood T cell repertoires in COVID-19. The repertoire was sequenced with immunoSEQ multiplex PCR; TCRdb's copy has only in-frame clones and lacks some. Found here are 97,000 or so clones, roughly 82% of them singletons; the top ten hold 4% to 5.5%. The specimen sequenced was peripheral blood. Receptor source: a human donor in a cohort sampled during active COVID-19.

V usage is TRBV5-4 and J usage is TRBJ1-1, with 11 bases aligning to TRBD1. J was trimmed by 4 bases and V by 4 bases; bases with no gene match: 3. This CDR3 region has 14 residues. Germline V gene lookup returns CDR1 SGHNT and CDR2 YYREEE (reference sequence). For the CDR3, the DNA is TGTGCCAGCAGCCGGACAGGGGGCCCCACTGAAGCTTTCTTT. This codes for CASSRTGGPTEAFF.

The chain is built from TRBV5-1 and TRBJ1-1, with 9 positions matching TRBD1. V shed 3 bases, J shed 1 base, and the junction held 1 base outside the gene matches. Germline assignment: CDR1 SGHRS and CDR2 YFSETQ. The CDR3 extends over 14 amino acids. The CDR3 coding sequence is TGCGCCAGCAGCTCGACAGGGGGGAACACTGAAGCTTTCTTT. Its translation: CASSSTGGNTEAFF.

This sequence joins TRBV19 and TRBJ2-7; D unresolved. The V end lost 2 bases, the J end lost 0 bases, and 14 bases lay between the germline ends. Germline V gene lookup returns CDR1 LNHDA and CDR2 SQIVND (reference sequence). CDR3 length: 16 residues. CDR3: CASSIRPAYSSYEQYF. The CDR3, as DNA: TGTGCCAGTAGTATACGCCCCGCTTATAGCTCCTACGAGCAGTACTTC.

The CDR3 spells CASSQGARQGQETQYF. In DNA form, the CDR3 reads TGCGCCAGCAGCCAAGGGGCGCGGCAGGGCCAAGAGACCCAGTACTTC. The chain uses TRBV4-3 and TRBJ2-5; tentative D call: TRBD1 (5 bases). V was clipped by 1 base and J by 1 base, with 13 bases between them. Germline CDR1 reads LGHNA; CDR2 reads YSLEER. The CDR3 is made up of 16 amino acids.